One and the same sample provided the 14 T cell receptor beta chains below, sequenced in a study of human T cells and chemical hapten exposure. Indicated time point: pre-sensitization, week 0. The treatment is: therapeutic diphenylcyclopropenone sensitization with weekly scalp DPC. Each CDR3 protein gets one entry after TCRdb re-called the RACE reads with MiXCR. Among roughly 380,000 distinct CDR3 sequences, around 5.5% were seen once, and the ten largest hold 2% to 3%. The sequences come from whole blood, collected in connection with sensitization to the hapten diphenylcyclopropenone (DPC). The receptors here all came from a woman aged 45-59 years with alopecia areata. Some clones in this sample may be carry-over from other donors' samples.

This clonotype occurred a few times. The genes are TRBV20-1 and TRBJ2-4; no clear D gene. The V end was cut by 5 bases, the J end by 4 bases, with 18 bases between. Germline CDR1 and CDR2: DFQATT and SNEGSKA (reference sequence). The CDR3 spans 15 residues. The DNA for the CDR3 is TGCAGTGCTCGAGGACGGTCAGACGGGAAAAACATTCAGTACTTC. This encodes CSARGRSDGKNIQYF.

This clonotype was counted ten times or more. V is TRBV9 and J is TRBJ2-7, with 7 positions matching TRBD2. Germline CDR1 reads SGDLS; CDR2 reads YYNGEE. V lost 6 bases to trimming and J lost 3 bases; unmatched junction nucleotides: 12. This CDR3 spans 15 amino acids. CDR3 nucleotide sequence: TGTGCCAGCACCCGTGGTTGGGCGGGAGACTACGAGCAGTACTTC. Translation gives CASTRGWAGDYEQYF.

This clonotype was recorded a few times. The chain recombines TRBV12-3 or TRBV12-4 with TRBJ2-1; the D is unclear. Between the trimmed V and J ends, which lost 3 bases and 10 bases, there was a span of 13 bases. CDR3 size: 13 residues. In DNA, the CDR3 is TGTGCCAGCAGTTTCCAGGACGTCGAGGAGCAGTTCTTC. It codes for CASSFQDVEEQFF.

This clonotype was counted ten times or more. The chain uses TRBV12-3 or TRBV12-4 and TRBJ2-6; maybe TRBD2 (5 bases). Trimming removed 3 bases at V and 0 bases at J, with 6 bases between. CDR3 length: 15 residues. Written as DNA, the CDR3 is TGTGCCAGCAGTTTCGGGGACTCTGGGGCCAACGTCCTGACTTTC. Protein sequence: CASSFGDSGANVLTF.

This clonotype was seen only a few times. This chain joins TRBV27 and TRBJ2-3, with D hard to call. V was shortened by 1 base and J by 2 bases, with 4 bases between the two germline ends. The CDR3 has 13 residues. The germline gives CDR1 MNHEY, CDR2 SMNVEV (reference sequence). CDR3 loop: CASSLFPTDTQYF. DNA of the CDR3: TGTGCCAGCAGTTTATTTCCCACAGATACGCAGTATTTT.

This clonotype appeared many times. This chain uses TRBV9 with TRBJ2-4, with D possibly being TRBD2 (5 bases). Deletions cut 1 base from V and 3 bases from J, with 11 bases between. The CDR3 totals 15 residues. Germline loops: CDR1 SGDLS, CDR2 YYNGEE. This CDR3 reads CASSVSGEGKNIQYF. CDR3 sequence (DNA): TGTGCCAGCAGCGTATCAGGAGAGGGCAAAAACATTCAGTACTTC.

In its sample, this clonotype was seen a few times. The gene calls are TRBV2 and TRBJ2-3; D is perhaps TRBD2 (6 bases). There are 17 residues in the CDR3. V gave up 7 bases and J gave up 1 base, with 21 bases separating them. CDR1 and CDR2 (germline): SNHLY, FYNNEI. The CDR3 DNA sequence: TGTGCCAGCACCCTCTTCCGGGACTTCAGACGCACAGATACGCAGTATTTT. Translating it yields CASTLFRDFRRTDTQYF.

The genes are TRBV25-1 and TRBJ2-3; D ambiguous. CDR1 MGHDK and CDR2 SYGVNS come from the germline V gene. This CDR3 has 14 amino acids. V was trimmed by 3 bases and J by 6 bases, leaving 13 bases between them. CDR3 protein: CASSDSRLADTQYF. The CDR3, as DNA: TGTGCCAGCAGTGATTCCAGGCTTGCGGATACGCAGTATTTT.

This clonotype was seen ten or more times. This sequence joins TRBV10-3 and TRBJ1-6, with 7 bases aligning to TRBD1. Germline V gene lookup returns CDR1 ENHRY and CDR2 SYGVKD. With V trimmed by 0 bases and J by 7 bases, 3 bases remained unmatched. The CDR3 loop spans 15 amino acids. The CDR3 loop reads CAISESQGNNSPLHF. In nucleotides, the CDR3 is TGTGCCATCAGTGAGTCACAGGGGAACAATTCACCCCTCCACTTT.

This clonotype has ten or more counts. V gene TRBV29-1 combines with J gene TRBJ1-2; D is ambiguous. Between the trimmed V and J ends, which lost 2 bases and 2 bases, there was a span of 6 bases. This CDR3 has 12 residues. Germline lookup yields CDR1 SQVTM and CDR2 ANQGSEA. Here the CDR3 DNA reads TGCAGCGTTGAAAGTCCGAACTATGGCTACACCTTC. Its translation is CSVESPNYGYTF.

This clonotype occurred a few times. The chain couples TRBV27 to TRBJ2-7, with D tentatively TRBD1 (6 bases). From germline, CDR1 is MNHEY and CDR2 SMNVEV (reference sequence). The germline V and J ends were trimmed by 2 bases and 6 bases, with 17 bases remaining between them. The CDR3 sequence is 15 residues long. The CDR3: CASSLEQGYFSEQYF. In DNA form, the CDR3 reads TGTGCCAGCAGTTTAGAACAGGGTTACTTCTCCGAGCAGTACTTC.

This clonotype was counted a few times. The chain links TRBV5-1 to TRBJ2-6; D call uncertain. Trimming shortened V by 7 bases and J by 0 bases, and 2 bases separated the two germline ends. This CDR3 is 12 amino acids long. Germline lookup yields CDR1 SGHRS and CDR2 YFSETQ. CDR3 protein: CASLSGANVLTF. The CDR3 nucleotides are TGCGCCAGCCTCTCTGGGGCCAACGTCCTGACTTTC.

This clonotype was seen only a few times. CDR3 sequence reads: CASSVAGRGQETQYF. The CDR3 DNA is TGTGCCAGCAGCGTAGCGGGAAGAGGTCAAGAGACCCAGTACTTC. The chain employs TRBV9 and TRBJ2-5; D might be TRBD2 (5 bases). Germline V gene data show CDR1 as SGDLS and CDR2 as YYNGEE. Deletions cut 0 bases from V and 2 bases from J, with 11 bases between. The CDR3 is made up of 15 amino acids.

In its sample, this clonotype was seen a few times. The chain links TRBV27 to TRBJ2-3; 7 nucleotides line up with TRBD2. CDR1 and CDR2 from the germline V gene are MNHEY and SMNVEV (reference sequence). With V trimmed by 3 bases and J by 1 base, 7 bases remained unmatched. This CDR3 is built from 16 residues. The CDR3 nucleotides are TGTGCCAGCAGTTTGGTTCGAAGCGGGGGCACAGATACGCAGTATTTT. This translates into CASSLVRSGGTDTQYF.